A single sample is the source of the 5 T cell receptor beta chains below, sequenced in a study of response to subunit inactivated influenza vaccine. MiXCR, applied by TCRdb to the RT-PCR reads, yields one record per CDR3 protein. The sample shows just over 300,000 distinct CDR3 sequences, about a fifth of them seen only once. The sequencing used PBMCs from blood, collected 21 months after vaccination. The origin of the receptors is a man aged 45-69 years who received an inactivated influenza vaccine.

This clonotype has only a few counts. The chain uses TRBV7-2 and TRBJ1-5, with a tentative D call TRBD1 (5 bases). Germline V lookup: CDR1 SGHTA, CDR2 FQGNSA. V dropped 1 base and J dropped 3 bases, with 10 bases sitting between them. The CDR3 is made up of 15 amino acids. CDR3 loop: CASSLVAGLNQPQHF. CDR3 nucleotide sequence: TGTGCCAGCAGCTTAGTGGCAGGGCTCAATCAGCCCCAGCATTTT.

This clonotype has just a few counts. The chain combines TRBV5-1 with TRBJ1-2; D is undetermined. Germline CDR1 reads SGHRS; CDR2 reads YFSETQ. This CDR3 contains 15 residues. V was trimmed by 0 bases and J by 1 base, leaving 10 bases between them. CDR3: CASSLGKGGNYGYTF. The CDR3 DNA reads TGCGCCAGCAGCTTGGGGAAAGGAGGTAACTATGGCTACACCTTC.

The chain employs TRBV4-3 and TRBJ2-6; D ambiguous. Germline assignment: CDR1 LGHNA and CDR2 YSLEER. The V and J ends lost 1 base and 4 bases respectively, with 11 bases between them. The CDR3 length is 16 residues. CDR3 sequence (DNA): TGCGCCAGCAGCCAAGCGAGACGGCCCGGGGCCAACGTCCTGACTTTC. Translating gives CASSQARRPGANVLTF.

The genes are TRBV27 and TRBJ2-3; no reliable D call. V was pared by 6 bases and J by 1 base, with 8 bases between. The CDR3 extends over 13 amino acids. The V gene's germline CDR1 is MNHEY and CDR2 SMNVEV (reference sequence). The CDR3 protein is CASSTRGTDTQYF. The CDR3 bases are TGTGCCAGCAGCACCCGCGGCACAGATACGCAGTATTTT.

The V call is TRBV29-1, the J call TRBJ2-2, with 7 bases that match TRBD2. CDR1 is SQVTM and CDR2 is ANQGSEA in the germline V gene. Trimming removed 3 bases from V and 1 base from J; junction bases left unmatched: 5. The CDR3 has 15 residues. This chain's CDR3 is CSVDGGGGNTGELFF. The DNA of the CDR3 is TGCAGCGTTGATGGTGGGGGGGGGAACACCGGGGAGCTGTTTTTT.